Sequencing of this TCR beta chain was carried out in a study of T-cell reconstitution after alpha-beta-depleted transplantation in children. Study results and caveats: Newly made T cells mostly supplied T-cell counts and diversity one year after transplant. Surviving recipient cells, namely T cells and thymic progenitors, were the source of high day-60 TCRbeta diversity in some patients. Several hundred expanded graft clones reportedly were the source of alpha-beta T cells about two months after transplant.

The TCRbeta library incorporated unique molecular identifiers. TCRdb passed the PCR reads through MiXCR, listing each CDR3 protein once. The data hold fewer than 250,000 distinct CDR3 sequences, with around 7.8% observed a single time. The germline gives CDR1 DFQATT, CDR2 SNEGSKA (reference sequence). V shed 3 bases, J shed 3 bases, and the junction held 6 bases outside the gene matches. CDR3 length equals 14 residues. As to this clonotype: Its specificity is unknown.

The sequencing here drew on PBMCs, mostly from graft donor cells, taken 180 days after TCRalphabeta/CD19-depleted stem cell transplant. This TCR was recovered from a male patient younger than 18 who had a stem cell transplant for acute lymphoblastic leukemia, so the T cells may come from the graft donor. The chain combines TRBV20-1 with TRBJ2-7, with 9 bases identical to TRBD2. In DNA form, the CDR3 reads TGCAGTGCTAGCGCGCGGGGGGGCAACTACGAGCAGTACTTC. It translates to CSASARGGNYEQYF.